A selection of T cell receptor beta chains follows, all from one sample in a study of CD8+ T cells in alopecia areata. Profiled with immunoSEQ multiplex PCR; TCRdb holds only in-frame clones, not every one. This table has about 180,000 clones, approximately 49% appearing once. The sequencing used CD8+ T cells sorted from blood, collected between weeks 51 and 52, from a patient treated with tofacitinib. The receptors come from a human donor with alopecia areata. Each CDR3 is given with its conserved first and last residue. Each record gives: CDR3 protein, CDR3 DNA, clone size, J gene, V gene, D gene. The D gene is left open where the match is weak. Clone sizes are given selectively: once, few, many, or a class where the clone is expanded.

CSGLNTEAFF	TGCAGCGGTCTGAACACTGAAGCTTTCTTT	many	TRBJ1-1	TRBV29-1	.
CAWSVGAGGELFF	TGTGCCTGGAGTGTAGGGGCGGGCGGGGAGCTGTTTTTT	.	TRBJ2-2	TRBV30	.
CASSLTLAKNIQYF	TGTGCCAGCAGCTTAACCCTAGCCAAAAACATTCAGTACTTC	.	TRBJ2-4	TRBV7-9	.
CASSPSGAGSTDTQYF	TGTGCCAGCAGCCCCAGCGGGGCAGGAAGCACAGATACGCAGTATTTT	.	TRBJ2-3	TRBV7-6	TRBD2
CASSSFITHSYSGNTIYF	TGTGCCAGCAGTTCGTTCATTACGCACAGCTACTCTGGAAACACCATATATTTT	.	TRBJ1-3	TRBV2	.
CASSYGTGSYNEQFF	TGTGCCAGCAGTTACGGGACAGGCAGTTACAATGAGCAGTTCTTC	.	TRBJ2-1	TRBV27	TRBD1
CATSRDLGPPYNEQFF	TGTGCCACCAGCAGAGATCTGGGCCCCCCGTACAATGAGCAGTTCTTC	.	TRBJ2-1	TRBV15	.
CASSSAAPGETQYF	TGCGCCAGCAGCTCCGCCGCCCCTGGGGAGACCCAGTACTTC	.	TRBJ2-5	TRBV5-1	.
CASSVGGDTEAFF	TGTGCCAGCAGCGTCGGTGGGGACACTGAAGCTTTCTTT	.	TRBJ1-1	TRBV9	.
CSVERRGPYNEQFF	TGCAGCGTTGAACGCAGGGGGCCCTACAATGAGCAGTTCTTC	few	TRBJ2-1	TRBV29-1	TRBD1
CSVVGSPGREHPYEQYF	TGCAGCGTTGTAGGGTCCCCTGGGAGGGAGCATCCCTACGAGCAGTACTTC	.	TRBJ2-7	TRBV29-1	TRBD2
CSAPLGQSYEQYF	TGCAGCGCCCCTCTAGGACAGAGCTACGAGCAGTACTTC	.	TRBJ2-7	TRBV29-1	.
CASSSGNEQFF	TGCGCCAGCAGCTCAGGGAATGAGCAGTTCTTC	.	TRBJ2-1	TRBV5-1	.
CAISESGIQETQYF	TGTGCCATCAGTGAGTCGGGGATCCAAGAGACCCAGTACTTC	.	TRBJ2-5	TRBV10-3	.
CASSRQGAGELFF	TGTGCCAGCAGTCGGCAGGGGGCCGGGGAGCTGTTTTTT	.	TRBJ2-2	TRBV7-8	TRBD1
CAASQTTEAFF	TGTGCCGCCTCCCAGACCACTGAAGCTTTCTTT	.	TRBJ1-1	TRBV25-1	.
CAWSLAGRPQETQYF	TGTGCCTGGAGTTTGGCGGGGAGGCCCCAAGAGACCCAGTACTTC	.	TRBJ2-5	TRBV30	.
CASSVGGHGYTF	TGTGCCAGCAGCGTAGGTGGGCATGGCTACACCTTC	.	TRBJ1-2	TRBV9	.
CASSWETQETQYF	TGTGCCAGCAGCTGGGAGACTCAAGAGACCCAGTACTTC	.	TRBJ2-5	TRBV5-6	.
CASSPDRNYGYTF	TGTGCCAGCAGCCCCGACAGGAACTATGGCTACACCTTC	.	TRBJ1-2	TRBV7-2	.
CASSFSYEQYF	TGTGCCAGCAGCTTCAGCTACGAGCAGTACTTC	.	TRBJ2-7	TRBV7-9	.
CATSRDGEGLAETQYF	TGTGCCACCAGCAGAGATGGGGAAGGACTAGCGGAGACCCAGTACTTC	.	TRBJ2-5	TRBV15	TRBD2
CASSQDPATEPAQETQYF	TGTGCCAGCAGCCAAGATCCCGCGACAGAGCCGGCACAAGAGACCCAGTACTTC	.	TRBJ2-5	TRBV14	.
CASSEALRDTGELFF	TGTGCCAGCAGTGAAGCGCTTCGGGACACCGGGGAGCTGTTTTTT	.	TRBJ2-2	TRBV2	.
CATTFEQETQYF	TGTGCCACCACGTTCGAACAAGAGACCCAGTACTTC	few	TRBJ2-5	TRBV2	.
CASSQDRGRNEQFF	TGCGCCAGCAGCCAAGACCGGGGGCGGAATGAGCAGTTCTTC	.	TRBJ2-1	TRBV4-3	.
CAWGQNTDTQYF	TGTGCCTGGGGGCAGAACACAGATACGCAGTATTTT	.	TRBJ2-3	TRBV30	.
CASSPGLLGTEAFF	TGTGCCAGCAGCCCGGGGTTGTTGGGCACTGAAGCTTTCTTT	many	TRBJ1-1	TRBV7-8	.
CASSLIASGGPSSYNEQFF	TGTGCCAGCAGCTTAATCGCTAGCGGGGGCCCGAGCTCCTACAATGAGCAGTTCTTC	.	TRBJ2-1	TRBV7-8	TRBD2
CAWSDEGQGYSPLHF	TGTGCCTGGAGTGACGAGGGACAGGGGTATTCACCCCTCCACTTT	.	TRBJ1-6	TRBV30	TRBD1
CAWRGISYNSPLHF	TGTGCCTGGAGGGGTATCTCCTATAATTCACCCCTCCACTTT	.	TRBJ1-6	TRBV30	.
CASSAGQGYEQYF	TGTGCCAGCAGCGCCGGACAGGGGTACGAGCAGTACTTC	.	TRBJ2-7	TRBV13	TRBD1
CASGSWVSYEQYF	TGTGCTAGTGGTTCATGGGTCTCCTACGAGCAGTACTTC	.	TRBJ2-7	TRBV12-5	.
CASSWRLSTQPQHF	TGTGCCAGCAGTTGGAGGTTAAGTACTCAGCCCCAGCATTTT	.	TRBJ1-5	TRBV27	.
CASSYGTASNQPQHF	TGTGCCAGCAGTTACGGGACGGCGAGCAATCAGCCCCAGCATTTT	few	TRBJ1-5	TRBV7-9	.
CASSSRGGEDTQYF	TGCGCCAGCAGCTCGCGGGGGGGCGAAGATACGCAGTATTTT	.	TRBJ2-3	TRBV5-1	TRBD2
CASSPRQMNTEAFF	TGTGCCAGCAGCCCACGACAGATGAACACTGAAGCTTTCTTT	.	TRBJ1-1	TRBV5-4	.
CASSQGVSNQPQHF	TGTGCCAGCAGCCAAGGGGTTAGCAATCAGCCCCAGCATTTT	.	TRBJ1-5	TRBV7-9	.
CASSLSSGTQWNSPLHF	TGTGCCAGCAGCTTATCTTCCGGGACCCAATGGAATTCACCCCTCCACTTT	.	TRBJ1-6	TRBV7-9	.
CASSFQNSPLHF	TGTGCCAGCAGTTTTCAGAATTCACCCCTCCACTTT	.	TRBJ1-6	TRBV4-2	.
CASSAQGFGQPQHF	TGTGCCAGCAGTGCACAGGGGTTCGGTCAGCCCCAGCATTTT	few	TRBJ1-5	TRBV25-1	TRBD1
CASSFLGQAHTDTQYF	TGTGCCAGCAGTTTCTTGGGACAGGCCCACACAGATACGCAGTATTTT	.	TRBJ2-3	TRBV27	TRBD1
CASSEGLQGNQPQHF	TGTGCCAGCAGCGAAGGGTTGCAGGGGAATCAGCCCCAGCATTTT	few	TRBJ1-5	TRBV2	.
CASSSGTGGRETQYF	TGTGCCAGCAGCAGCGGGACAGGGGGGCGGGAGACCCAGTACTTC	.	TRBJ2-5	TRBV13	TRBD1
CASSPGGIQETQYF	TGTGCCAGCAGCCCCGGGGGGATCCAAGAGACCCAGTACTTC	.	TRBJ2-5	TRBV7-9	TRBD2